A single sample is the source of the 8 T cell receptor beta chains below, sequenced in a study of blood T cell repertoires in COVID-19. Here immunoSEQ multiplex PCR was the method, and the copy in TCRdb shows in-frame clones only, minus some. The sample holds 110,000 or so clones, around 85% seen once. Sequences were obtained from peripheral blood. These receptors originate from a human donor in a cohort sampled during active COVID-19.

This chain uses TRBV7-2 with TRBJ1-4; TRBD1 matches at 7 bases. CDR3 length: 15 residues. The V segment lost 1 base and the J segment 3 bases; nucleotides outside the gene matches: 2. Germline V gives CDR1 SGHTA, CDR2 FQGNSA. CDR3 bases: TGTGCCAGCAGCTTAGGGACAGGTCCTAATGAAAAACTGTTTTTT. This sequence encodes CASSLGTGPNEKLFF.

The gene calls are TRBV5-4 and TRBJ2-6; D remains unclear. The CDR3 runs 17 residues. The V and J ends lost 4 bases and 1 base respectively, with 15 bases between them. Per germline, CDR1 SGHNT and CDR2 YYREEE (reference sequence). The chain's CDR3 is CASSPSPISSGANVLTF. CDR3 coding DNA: TGTGCCAGCAGCCCGAGCCCCATTTCTTCTGGGGCCAACGTCCTGACTTTC.

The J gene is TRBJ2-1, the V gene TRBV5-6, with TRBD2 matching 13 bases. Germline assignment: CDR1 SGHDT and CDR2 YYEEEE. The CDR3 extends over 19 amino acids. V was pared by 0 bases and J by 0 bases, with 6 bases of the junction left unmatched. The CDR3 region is CASSLAVTSGGYSYNEQFF. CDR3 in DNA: TGTGCCAGCAGCTTGGCGGTGACTAGCGGGGGGTACTCCTACAATGAGCAGTTCTTC.

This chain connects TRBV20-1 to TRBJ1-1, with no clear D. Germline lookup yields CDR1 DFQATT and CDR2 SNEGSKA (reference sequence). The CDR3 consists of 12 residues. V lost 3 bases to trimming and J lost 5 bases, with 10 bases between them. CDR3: CSASLVWTEAFF. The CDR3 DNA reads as TGCAGTGCTAGTTTAGTTTGGACTGAAGCTTTCTTT.

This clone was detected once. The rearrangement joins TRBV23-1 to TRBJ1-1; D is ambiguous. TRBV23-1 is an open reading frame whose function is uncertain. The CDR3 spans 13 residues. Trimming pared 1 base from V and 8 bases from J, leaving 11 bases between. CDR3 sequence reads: CASSQWEGKEAFF. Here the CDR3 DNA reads TGCGCCAGCAGTCAATGGGAGGGAAAGGAAGCTTTCTTT.

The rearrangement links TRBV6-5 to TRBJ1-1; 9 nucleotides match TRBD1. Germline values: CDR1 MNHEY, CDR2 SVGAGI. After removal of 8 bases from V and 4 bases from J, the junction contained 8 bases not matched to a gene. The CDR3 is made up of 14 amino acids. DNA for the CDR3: TGTGCCAGCCGGGCTCACAGGGGGCTCACTGAAGCTTTCTTT. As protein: CASRAHRGLTEAFF.

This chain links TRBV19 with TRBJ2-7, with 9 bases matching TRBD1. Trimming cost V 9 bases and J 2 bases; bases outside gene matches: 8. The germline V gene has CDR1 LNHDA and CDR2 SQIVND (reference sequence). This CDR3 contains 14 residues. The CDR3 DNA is TGTGCCAGCCGACCACAGGGGGCAACCTACGAGCAGTACTTC. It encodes CASRPQGATYEQYF.

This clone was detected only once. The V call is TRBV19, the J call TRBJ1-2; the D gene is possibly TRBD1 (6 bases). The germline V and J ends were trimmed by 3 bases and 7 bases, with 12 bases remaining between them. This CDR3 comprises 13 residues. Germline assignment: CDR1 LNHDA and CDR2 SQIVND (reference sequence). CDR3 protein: CASSIAAGVGYTF. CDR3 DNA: TGTGCCAGTAGTATCGCGGCAGGGGTTGGCTACACCTTC.